These 8 T cell receptor beta chains were all obtained from the same sample, sequenced in a study of blood T cell repertoires in COVID-19. Generated by immunoSEQ multiplex PCR, the TCRdb table keeps only in-frame clones and is missing some. The sample holds some 95,000 clones, approximately 72% seen once. The sequencing input was peripheral blood. Receptor source: a man aged 65 to 85 with acute or convalescent COVID-19.

The rearrangement joins TRBV24-1 to TRBJ2-7; 8 nucleotides align to TRBD2. V shed 4 bases and J 5 bases; nucleotides not matched to a gene: 9. The germline V gene encodes CDR1 KGHDR and CDR2 SFDVKD. The CDR3 covers 15 residues. The CDR3 DNA is TGTGCCACCAGTGACCGCGTAGCGGGACGGAACGAGCAGTACTTC. Its protein product is CATSDRVAGRNEQYF.

This clone appeared a single time. The chain has TRBV19 and TRBJ2-3; D gene uncertain. There are 12 residues in the CDR3. V lost 5 bases, J lost 2 bases, and 5 bases lay in between. In germline, CDR1 is LNHDA, CDR2 SQIVND (reference sequence). CDR3 residues: CASSSYTDTQYF. The CDR3 nucleotides read TGTGCCAGTAGTTCCTACACAGATACGCAGTATTTT.

The rearrangement links TRBV10-3 to TRBJ1-1; D unclear. The CDR3 runs to 15 residues. With 4 bases removed from V and 1 base from J, the gap between germline ends came to 13 bases. Per germline, CDR1 ENHRY and CDR2 SYGVKD. The CDR3 loop is CAISVREEWNTEAFF. In DNA, the CDR3 is TGTGCCATCAGTGTACGGGAGGAGTGGAACACTGAAGCTTTCTTT.

As regards this clone: The junction differs from germline at one of its ends, possibly a read error. Here the CDR3 reads CASGSAGQKTQYF. DNA for the CDR3: TGTGCTAGTGGTTCGGCAGGCCAAAAGACCCAGTACTTC. The chain has TRBV12-5 and TRBJ2-5; D remains unclear. Germline loops: CDR1 LGHNT, CDR2 FRNRAP. CDR3 length equals 13 residues.

The chain joins TRBV29-1 to TRBJ2-7; 8 bases match TRBD1. Germline lookup yields CDR1 SQVTM and CDR2 ANQGSEA. Trimming took 0 bases from V and 3 from J; bases not matched to a gene: 13. This CDR3 region has 17 residues. This chain's CDR3 is CSVEDVGLRQGYYEQYF. DNA of the CDR3: TGCAGCGTTGAAGATGTTGGCTTAAGACAGGGGTACTACGAGCAGTACTTC.

The chain employs TRBV4-1 and TRBJ2-7, with 9 bases fitting TRBD2. The CDR3 has 16 residues. Germline loops: CDR1 MGHRA, CDR2 YSYEKL. V trimming: 1 base; J trimming: 0 bases; junction bases outside the gene matches: 4. The CDR3 DNA sequence: TGCGCCAGCAGCCAAGTAGCGGGAGCTAACTCCTACGAGCAGTACTTC. It is translated as CASSQVAGANSYEQYF.

J is TRBJ1-2 and V is TRBV11-2, with a weak D call TRBD1 (5 bases). This CDR3 has 14 amino acids. V dropped 0 bases and J dropped 7 bases, with 12 bases sitting between them. CDR1 is SGHAT and CDR2 is FQNNGV in the germline V gene. This chain's CDR3 is CASSLERTPLGYTF. DNA of the CDR3: TGTGCCAGCAGCTTAGAGAGGACACCCCTTGGCTACACCTTC.

V is TRBV29-1 and J is TRBJ2-7; possibly TRBD2 for D (5 bases). V was pared by 0 bases and J by 0 bases, with 9 bases between. There are 14 residues in the CDR3. Looked up from germline, CDR1 is SQVTM and CDR2 is ANQGSEA. The CDR3 loop is CSVEDRGASYEQYF. The CDR3 DNA reads as TGCAGCGTTGAAGATCGGGGAGCCTCCTACGAGCAGTACTTC.